This record looks at one T cell receptor (beta chain) sequence and its context. Its antigen is still unknown. The data derive from a study of T cell responses to AZD1222 COVID-19 vaccine. Points from the study as a whole: Baseline seropositivity occurred in only a handful of AZD1222 recipients. All repertoire sampling was performed exclusively after the peak T cell response.

Trimming removed 1 base from V and 4 bases from J; junction bases left unmatched: 4. Germline loops: CDR1 SEHNR, CDR2 FQNEAQ (reference sequence). This CDR3 is built from 14 residues. Clones were sequenced by immunoSEQ multiplex PCR, and TCRdb holds only the in-frame ones, with some missing. This sample carries around 95,000 clones, 70% to 90% of them seen once, and the ten largest clones take over 4%. The clonotype originates from an adult in good health. V usage is TRBV7-9 and J usage is TRBJ2-7, with 7 nucleotides matching TRBD2. This material consisted of peripheral blood, taken on day 0 of MenACWY control vaccination. The CDR3: CASSLDGGVYEQYF. The CDR3 bases are TGTGCCAGCAGCTTAGATGGGGGGGTTTACGAGCAGTACTTC.